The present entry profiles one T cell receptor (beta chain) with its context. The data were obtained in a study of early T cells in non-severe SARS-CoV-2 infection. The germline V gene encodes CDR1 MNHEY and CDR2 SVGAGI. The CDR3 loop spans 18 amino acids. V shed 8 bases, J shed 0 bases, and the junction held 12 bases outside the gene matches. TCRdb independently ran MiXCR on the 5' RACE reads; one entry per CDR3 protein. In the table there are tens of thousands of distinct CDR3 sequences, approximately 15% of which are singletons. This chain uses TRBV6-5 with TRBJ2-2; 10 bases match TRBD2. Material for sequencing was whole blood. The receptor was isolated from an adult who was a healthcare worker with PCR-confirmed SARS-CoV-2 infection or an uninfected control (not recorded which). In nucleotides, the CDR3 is TGTGCCAGCGGCCTGCCGGGACTAGCGCGATCGAACACCGGGGAGCTGTTTTTT. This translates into CASGLPGLARSNTGELFF.